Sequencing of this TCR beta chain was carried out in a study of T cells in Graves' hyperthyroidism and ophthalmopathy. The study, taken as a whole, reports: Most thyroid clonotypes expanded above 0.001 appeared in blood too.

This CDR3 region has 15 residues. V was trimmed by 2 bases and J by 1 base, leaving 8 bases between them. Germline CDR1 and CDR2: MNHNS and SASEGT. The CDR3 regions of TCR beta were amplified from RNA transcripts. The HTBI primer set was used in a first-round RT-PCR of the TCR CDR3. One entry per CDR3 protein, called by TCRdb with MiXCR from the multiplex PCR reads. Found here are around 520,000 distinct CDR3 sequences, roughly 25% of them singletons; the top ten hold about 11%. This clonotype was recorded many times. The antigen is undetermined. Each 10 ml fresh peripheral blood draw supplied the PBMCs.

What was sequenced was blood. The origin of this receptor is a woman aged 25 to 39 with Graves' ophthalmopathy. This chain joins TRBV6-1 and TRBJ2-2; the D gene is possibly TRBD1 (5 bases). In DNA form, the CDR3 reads TGTGCCAGCAGTGAACCTACAGGGAACACCGGGGAGCTGTTTTTT. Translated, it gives CASSEPTGNTGELFF.